This TCR beta chain was retrieved from a study of T-cell memory formation after mild COVID-19. Germline CDR1 reads SGHAT; CDR2 reads FQNNGV. The V end lost 5 bases, the J end lost 0 bases, and 17 bases lay between the germline ends. The CDR3 is made up of 17 amino acids. This clonotype was seen a handful of times. In TCRdb, the 5' RACE reads were re-called with MiXCR into one record per CDR3 protein. Altogether about 400,000 distinct CDR3 sequences are present, under 20% being singletons, with the ten largest covering 20% to 25%. V and J are TRBV11-2 and TRBJ2-1; the D gene is possibly TRBD2 (5 bases). The sequencing sample was made of PBMCs or a T cell subset sorted from them (not recorded which). The sequence came from a man aged 18 to 30 who had mild COVID-19 (a few samples of this study predate the infection). Cell type and time point are not known. The CDR3 nucleotides are TGTGCCAGCAGCCGACTGGAAGCGGCGAGCTCCTACAATGAGCAGTTCTTC. Translated, it gives CASSRLEAASSYNEQFF.